This T cell receptor beta chain is from a study of T cell changes during pregnancy in multiple sclerosis. Libraries were prepared by immunoSEQ multiplex PCR; TCRdb keeps only in-frame clonotypes and omits some of them. This table holds about 51,000 clones, 80% to 95% found once. Germline-derived CDR1 and CDR2 are SEHNR and FQNEAQ (reference sequence). Trimming took 5 bases from V and 6 from J, leaving 11 bases between them. The CDR3 has 13 amino acids. The TCR originated in a female donor with multiple sclerosis, enrolled in a pregnancy study. The chain recombines TRBV7-9 with TRBJ1-5, with unresolved D. The sequences come from CD8+ T cells from peripheral blood mononuclear cells, collected in the second trimester of pregnancy. The CDR3: CASSAPSGQPQHF. In nucleotides, the CDR3 is TGTGCCAGCAGCGCACCCAGTGGTCAGCCCCAGCATTTT.